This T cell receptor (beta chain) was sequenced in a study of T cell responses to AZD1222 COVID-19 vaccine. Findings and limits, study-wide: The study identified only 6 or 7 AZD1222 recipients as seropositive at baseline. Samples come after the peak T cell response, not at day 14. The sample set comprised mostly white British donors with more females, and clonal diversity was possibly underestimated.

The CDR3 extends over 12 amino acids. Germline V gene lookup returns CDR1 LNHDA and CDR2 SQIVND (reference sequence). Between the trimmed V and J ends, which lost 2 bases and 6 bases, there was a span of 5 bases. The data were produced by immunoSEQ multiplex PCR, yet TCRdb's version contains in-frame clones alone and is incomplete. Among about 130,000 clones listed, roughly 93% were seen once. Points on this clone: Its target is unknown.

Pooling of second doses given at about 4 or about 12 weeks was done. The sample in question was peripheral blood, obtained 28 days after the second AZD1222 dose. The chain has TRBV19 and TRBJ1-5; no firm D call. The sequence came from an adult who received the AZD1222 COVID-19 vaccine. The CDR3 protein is CASSIPSQPQHF. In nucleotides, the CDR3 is TGTGCCAGTAGTATACCGAGTCAGCCCCAGCATTTT.